These 26 T cell receptor beta chains were all obtained from the same sample, sequenced in a study of response to subunit inactivated influenza vaccine. TCRdb reprocessed the RT-PCR reads with MiXCR, giving one entry per CDR3 protein. The sample has roughly 520,000 distinct CDR3 sequences, around 25% seen once. Sequenced material: CD4+ T cells sorted from PBMCs, taken 5 days after vaccination. The receptors stem from a man aged 45-65 years who received an inactivated influenza vaccine.

J is TRBJ2-1 and V is TRBV11-2; no clear D gene. The germline CDR1 and CDR2 sequences are SGHAT and FQNNGV. CDR3 length: 14 amino acids. Trimming cost V 1 base and J 4 bases, with 8 bases left between them. In nucleotides, the CDR3 is TGTGCCAGCAGCTTAGGAGCGACTTACAATGAGCAGTTCTTC. Its translation is CASSLGATYNEQFF.

This clonotype occurred a few times. V usage is TRBV18 and J usage is TRBJ1-2, with D uncertain. With 2 bases removed from V and 5 bases from J, the gap between germline ends came to 15 bases. CDR3 length equals 15 residues. Germline lookup yields CDR1 KGHSH and CDR2 LQKENI. The CDR3 spells CASSPGKGVAYGYTF. The DNA for the CDR3 is TGTGCCAGCTCACCAGGGAAGGGCGTTGCATATGGCTACACCTTC.

The chain employs TRBV27 and TRBJ2-1, with D possibly TRBD2 on 6 matching bases. The CDR3 is 16 residues long. Germline assignment: CDR1 MNHEY and CDR2 SMNVEV (reference sequence). V lost 4 bases and J lost 4, with 17 bases in between. This CDR3 reads CASSSLGLPNYNEQFF. CDR3 DNA: TGTGCCAGCAGTTCCCTTGGACTACCCAATTACAATGAGCAGTTCTTC.

In this sample, this clonotype turned up a few times. The J gene is TRBJ1-1, the V gene TRBV6-5, with D uncertain. This CDR3 has 13 residues. Trimming removed 3 bases from V and 10 bases from J, with 15 bases in between. Germline V gene lookup returns CDR1 MNHEY and CDR2 SVGAGI. The CDR3 reads CASSYTVTGVAFF. As DNA, the CDR3 is TGTGCCAGCAGTTATACAGTTACCGGTGTAGCTTTCTTT.

This clonotype was seen a handful of times. The chain carries TRBV20-1 and TRBJ2-5, with D hard to call. From germline, CDR1 is DFQATT and CDR2 SNEGSKA (reference sequence). Trimming took off 3 bases at V and 4 bases at J, with 15 bases between the two ends. The CDR3 has 14 residues. CDR3 sequence: CSASPPPLRETQYF. The CDR3 DNA sequence: TGCAGTGCTAGTCCCCCCCCACTTAGAGAGACCCAGTACTTC.

The rearrangement joins TRBV12-3 or TRBV12-4 to TRBJ1-2; 7 bases agree with TRBD1. CDR3 length: 15 residues. Trimming took 3 bases from V and 4 from J; bases not matched to a gene: 8. The CDR3 DNA reads as TGTGCCAGCAGTTTCAGGAGGGGGCTGAGCTATGGCTACACCTTC. Encoded protein: CASSFRRGLSYGYTF.

The chain recombines TRBV10-3 with TRBJ1-5; possible D gene TRBD1, 5 bases. There are 15 residues in the CDR3. V lost 0 bases and J lost 6, with 12 bases in between. Germline V gene sequence: CDR1 ENHRY, CDR2 SYGVKD. The CDR3 loop reads CAISESARVGQPQHF. DNA of the CDR3: TGTGCCATCAGTGAGTCGGCCAGGGTGGGTCAGCCCCAGCATTTT.

The sample holds a few counts of this clonotype. The gene calls are TRBV25-1 and TRBJ2-2, with TRBD1 identical over 7 bases. Looked up from germline, CDR1 is MGHDK and CDR2 is SYGVNS. J was trimmed by 0 bases and V by 4 bases; bases with no gene match: 8. This CDR3 has 17 residues. As DNA, the CDR3 is TGTGCCAGCAGTGCTAACCGGGGACAGTCGAACACCGGGGAGCTGTTTTTT. Translation: CASSANRGQSNTGELFF.

V usage is TRBV29-1 and J usage is TRBJ2-1, with TRBD2 matching 11 bases. The CDR3 consists of 14 residues. V gave up 6 bases and J gave up 8 bases; unmatched junction bases: 9. Germline CDR1 reads SQVTM; CDR2 reads ANQGSEA. This CDR3 reads CSVALTSGIHEQFF. The CDR3 DNA is TGCAGCGTCGCACTGACTAGCGGGATACATGAGCAGTTCTTC.

The chain couples TRBV7-2 to TRBJ2-5, with D hard to call. Germline V lookup: CDR1 SGHTA, CDR2 FQGNSA. V lost 7 bases, J lost 9 bases, and 18 bases lay in between. This CDR3 region has 13 residues. CDR3: CASTFWQNPPQYF. The CDR3 DNA follows: TGTGCCAGCACCTTCTGGCAGAACCCCCCCCAGTACTTC.

This clonotype was picked up a small number of times. The chain links TRBV10-3 to TRBJ2-5; possible D gene TRBD2, 5 bases. V was pared by 10 bases and J by 5 bases, with 14 bases between. CDR1 and CDR2 (germline): ENHRY, SYGVKD. The CDR3 has 12 residues. DNA for the CDR3: TGTGCCACCGCTCGGGGTCAGGAGACCCAGTACTTC. This encodes CATARGQETQYF.

This clonotype has more than one count but fewer than ten. The chain has TRBV19 and TRBJ1-6, with 11 nucleotides matching TRBD1. The CDR3 spans 15 residues. V was pared by 5 bases and J by 5 bases, with 2 bases of the junction left unmatched. Germline-derived CDR1 and CDR2 are LNHDA and SQIVND (reference sequence). CDR3 sequence reads: CASSWDRGNNSPLHF. As DNA, the CDR3 is TGTGCCAGTAGTTGGGACAGGGGGAATAATTCACCCCTCCACTTT.

This rearrangement joins TRBV6-4 to TRBJ2-3; a possible D gene is TRBD2 (6 bases). The ends were cut back, 4 bases at V and 6 bases at J, with 11 bases in the middle. CDR1 MRHNA and CDR2 SNTAGT come from the germline V gene. The CDR3 totals 13 residues. The CDR3 nucleotides are TGTGCCAGCAGTGGGGGGACTTTGGATACGCAGTATTTT. Encoded protein: CASSGGTLDTQYF.

The rearrangement links TRBV20-1 to TRBJ2-7; 9 nucleotides agree with TRBD1. CDR1 and CDR2 from the germline V gene are DFQATT and SNEGSKA (reference sequence). The CDR3 is 14 residues long. With V trimmed by 6 bases and J by 0 bases, 6 bases remained unmatched. In DNA, the CDR3 is TGCAGTGCCTTAGGGACAGGGATCTCCTACGAGCAGTACTTC. It yields the protein CSALGTGISYEQYF.

This CDR3 reads CASSLEAGGTPEQFF. The CDR3 nucleotides read TGTGCCAGCAGCTTAGAGGCGGGGGGGACCCCGGAGCAGTTCTTC. The V and J genes are TRBV11-1 and TRBJ2-1, with TRBD2 matching over 9 bases. Germline CDR1 and CDR2: SGHAT and FQDESV (reference sequence). After removal of 1 base from V and 10 bases from J, the junction contained 8 bases not matched to a gene. The CDR3 has 15 amino acids.

This clonotype was counted between two and nine times. CDR3 nucleotides: TGTGCCAGCAGCTCCCCTGAGCTCCCTAAGTCTGAAGCTTTCTTT. This encodes CASSSPELPKSEAFF. The V call is TRBV7-2, the J call TRBJ1-1; D is undetermined. CDR1 and CDR2 (germline): SGHTA, FQGNSA. The CDR3 extends over 15 amino acids. V was trimmed by 4 bases and J by 6 bases, leaving 18 bases between them. Looking up the rest from reference TRBV7-2 and TRBJ1-1 gives the full variable domain: GAGVSQSPSNKVTEKGKDVELRCDPISGHTALYWYRQSLGQGLEFLIYFQGNSAPDKSGLPSDRFSAERTGGSVSTLTIQRTQQEDSAVYLCASSSPELPKSEAFFGQGTRLTVV.

The chain couples TRBV6-2 or TRBV6-3 to TRBJ1-2; D is ambiguous. V was trimmed by 4 bases and J by 7 bases, leaving 13 bases between them. The CDR3 totals 13 residues. In germline, CDR1 is MNHEY, CDR2 SVGEGT. CDR3 region: CASSFRSASGYTF. The DNA of the CDR3 is TGTGCCAGCAGTTTCAGGAGTGCCTCTGGCTACACCTTC.

J is TRBJ2-7 and V is TRBV28, with TRBD1 identical over 7 bases. The CDR3 covers 16 residues. CDR1 is MDHEN and CDR2 is SYDVKM in the germline V gene. The V segment lost 6 bases and the J segment 2 bases; nucleotides outside the gene matches: 13. The CDR3 DNA is TGTGCCAGCAGACCCAACAGGGGCCGAGGTGCCTACGAGCAGTACTTC. Its protein is CASRPNRGRGAYEQYF.

This clonotype has more than one count but fewer than ten. V and J are TRBV12-3 or TRBV12-4 and TRBJ1-5; the D is unclear. The CDR3 is 14 residues long. V was trimmed by 8 bases and J by 1 base, leaving 12 bases between them. The CDR3 nucleotides are TGTGCCAGCGGATTACATGGAAGCAATCAGCCCCAGCATTTT. Translating gives CASGLHGSNQPQHF.

The V call is TRBV7-2, the J call TRBJ2-1; D call uncertain. Germline V lookup: CDR1 SGHTA, CDR2 FQGNSA. CDR3 length equals 15 residues. With 4 bases removed from V and 1 base from J, the gap between germline ends came to 11 bases. The CDR3 region is CASSSQTGSYNEQFF. Written as DNA, the CDR3 is TGTGCCAGCAGCTCACAGACGGGTTCCTACAATGAGCAGTTCTTC.

Notes on this clonotype: This CDR3 is missing its conserved last phenylalanine or tryptophan, likely due to a read error. The V and J genes are TRBV6-2 or TRBV6-3 and TRBJ2-7; D is uncertain. The V end lost 10 bases, the J end lost 3 bases, and 16 bases lay between the germline ends. The CDR3 has 13 residues. Germline V lookup: CDR1 MNHEY, CDR2 SVGEGT. CDR3 bases: TGTGCCACCGGACGGCCCAACAACTACGAGCAGTACCTC. This codes for CATGRPNNYEQYL.

This chain connects TRBV6-2 or TRBV6-3 to TRBJ1-5; D is possibly TRBD1 (5 bases). V gave up 7 bases and J gave up 6 bases, with 16 bases separating them. The CDR3 is 14 residues long. The germline V gene encodes CDR1 MNHEY and CDR2 SVGEGT. The CDR3 nucleotides read TGTGCCAGCACCGACAGAACAGAAAGTCAGCCCCAGCATTTT. Translated, it gives CASTDRTESQPQHF.

This chain uses TRBV5-1 with TRBJ2-2; D ambiguous. CDR1 is SGHRS, CDR2 YFSETQ, per germline. CDR3 length equals 12 residues. V lost 0 bases, J lost 8 bases, and 5 bases lay in between. CDR3 sequence: CASSLDGGELFF. In DNA form, the CDR3 reads TGCGCCAGCAGCTTGGATGGTGGGGAGCTGTTTTTT.

This sequence joins TRBV18 and TRBJ2-5; unclear D gene. V lost 4 bases to trimming and J lost 1 base, with 7 bases between them. The CDR3 sequence is 13 residues long. CDR1 and CDR2 (germline): KGHSH, LQKENI. In nucleotides, the CDR3 is TGTGCCAGCTCACACTTTTCCCAAGAGACCCAGTACTTC. Translating it yields CASSHFSQETQYF.

The V gene is TRBV7-2, the J gene TRBJ2-1; D may be TRBD2 (5 bases). The CDR3 has 14 residues. V shed 0 bases and J shed 3 bases, with 6 bases lying between them. The germline CDR1 and CDR2 sequences are SGHTA and FQGNSA. CDR3 amino acids: CASSLASVYNEQFF. The CDR3 DNA reads TGTGCCAGCAGCTTAGCTAGCGTCTACAATGAGCAGTTCTTC.

This clonotype was observed a few times. The chain has TRBV5-5 and TRBJ1-5; D ambiguous. Germline CDR1 is SGHKS and CDR2 is YYEKEE (reference sequence). This CDR3 region has 17 residues. The V end lost 1 base, the J end lost 4 bases, and 18 bases lay between the germline ends. CDR3 bases: TGTGCCAGCAGCTTGACAGTTACGGAACTAGCAAATCAGCCCCAGCATTTT. Translating gives CASSLTVTELANQPQHF.